This TCR beta chain was documented in a study of blood T cell repertoires in COVID-19. CDR1 and CDR2 (germline): LNHDA, SQIVND (reference sequence). The V segment lost 5 bases and the J segment 0 bases; nucleotides outside the gene matches: 5. The CDR3 consists of 15 residues. Authors' methods: Amplification of reference gene primers provided the estimated nucleated cell counts. TCRdb's table, derived via immunoSEQ multiplex PCR, lists solely in-frame clones and lacks some. V, J and clone size reflect that table, while D and trimming were determined from the DNA. The table has 390,000 or so clones, around 89% seen once.

Sequencing was carried out using peripheral blood. The V call is TRBV19, the J call TRBJ1-2; 8 nucleotides align to TRBD1. The source is a man between 18 and 29 years old with active or convalescent COVID-19. The CDR3 sequence is CASSSPTGANYGYTF. CDR3 DNA: TGTGCCAGTAGTTCACCGACAGGGGCTAACTATGGCTACACCTTC.